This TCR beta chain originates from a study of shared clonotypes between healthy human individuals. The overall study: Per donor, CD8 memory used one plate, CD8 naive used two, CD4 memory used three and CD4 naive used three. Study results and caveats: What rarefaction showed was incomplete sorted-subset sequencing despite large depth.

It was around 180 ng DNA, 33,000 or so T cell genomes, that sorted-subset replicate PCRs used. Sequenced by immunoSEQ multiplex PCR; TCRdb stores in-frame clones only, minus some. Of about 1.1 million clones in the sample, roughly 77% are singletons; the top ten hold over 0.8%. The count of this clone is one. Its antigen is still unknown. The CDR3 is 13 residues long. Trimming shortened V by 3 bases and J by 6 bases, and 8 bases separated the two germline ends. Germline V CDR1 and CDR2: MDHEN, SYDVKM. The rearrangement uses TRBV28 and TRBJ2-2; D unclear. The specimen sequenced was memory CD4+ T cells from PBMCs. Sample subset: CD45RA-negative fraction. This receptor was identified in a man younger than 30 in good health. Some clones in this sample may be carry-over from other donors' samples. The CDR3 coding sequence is TGTGCCAGCAGTTTGGGGTACGCCGGGGAGCTGTTTTTT. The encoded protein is CASSLGYAGELFF.